This T cell receptor beta chain emerged from a study of graft-versus-host responses after intestinal transplantation (dated by TCRdb to the early 2020s). Context from the whole study: Multivisceral, liver-intestinal, or isolated intestinal transplants were received by the recipients. The cohort enrolled under 25 intestinal transplant recipients including one retransplant, and a few patients lacking pretransplant specimens were excluded. Donor T cell macrochimerism was defined as a peak of at least 4% donor T cells among recipient peripheral blood mononuclear cells. Instead of going to the commercial service, samples from a few later patients were sequenced in-house on an Illumina MiSeq and processed with MiXCR. Every recipient was given anti-thymocyte globulin induction, followed by roughly 3 years of maintenance tacrolimus and steroids. Bulk TCR-beta CDR3 sequencing was used to track graft-versus-host and host-versus-graft alloreactive T cell clones in the graft, circulation and bone marrow after intestinal transplantation. Alloreactive clones were identified by sequencing pre-transplant mixed lymphocyte reaction products and comparing these products with unstimulated pre-transplant donor and recipient T cells.

As to this clone: It has no known antigen specificity. The junction differs from germline at one of its ends, possibly a read error.

Receptor amplification or capture employed the immunoSEQ multiplex PCR assay. In most patients, genomic DNA was isolated using the Qiagen DNeasy Blood and Tissue Kit and sent frozen to Adaptive Biotechnologies for TCR sequencing. For most patients, genomic DNA was subjected to high-throughput TCR-beta CDR3 sequencing by Adaptive Biotechnologies. Per the original workflow: Adaptive's ImmunoSEQ software supplied the TCR sequencing data for 18 patients, while MiXCR and VDJtools were used to process a few other patients. To correct CD4 versus CD8 sorting errors, any sequence found in both subsets at a frequency ratio below 5:1 was removed. CDR3 nucleotide sequences shared by donor and recipient were removed because the origin of these sequences could not be assigned. At least 2-fold expansion over unstimulated cells and a minimum CFSE-low frequency of 0.002% (template counts) or 0.001% (read counts) were required for clones to be classified as alloreactive. Clones were considered mappable if detected in sequenced pre-transplant spleen, lymph node, or MLR CFSE-low populations of the donor or recipient. The cumulative frequency of alloreactive clones was calculated as a percentage of all sequences, weighted by copy number. TCRdb obtained this table from immuneACCESS and retained in-frame rearrangements with V and J assigned. These tables miss some clones; where compared with another copy, unresolved V genes account for less than half of the shortfall, and the remainder is unexplained. V, J and clone size are those of that table, while D and trimming were read from the DNA. This sample comprises about 59,000 clones, almost 95% of them detected only once. About 0.4% of the sample rests with the top ten.

The time point label here, explained by the study, means: cells obtained before transplantation from donor or recipient. CD3+CD4+ and CD3+CD8+ populations were FACS-sorted from unstimulated pre-transplant donor and recipient cells taken from spleen or lymph nodes. The germline V gene (reference sequence) gives CDR1 as SSHAT and CDR2 as FNYEAQ. The CDR3 covers 13 residues, taking in both the cysteine and the phenylalanine. Only CDR3 DNA remains: 39 bases, in frame from the first base. Broad study findings and their caveats: The conclusions were limited by the relatively low number and heterogeneity of the intestinal transplant patients. Early after transplant, peak levels of circulating GvH clones were associated with declines in HvG clones. In patients with donor T cell macrochimerism, the allografts had high GvH to HvG T cell clonal ratios. GvH clones were detected in recipient bone marrow, and some appeared earlier in ileal mucosa or blood, consistent with an intestinal mucosal origin.

The TCR originated in a human donor who was the organ donor for an intestinal transplant. The chain is assembled from TRBV7-7 and TRBJ2-1; D gene: possibly TRBD2, on 6 matching bases. Sample: unstimulated CD4+ T cells sorted from spleen or lymph node cells, taken before transplant. Here is the DNA: TGTGCTAGCAGCTTAACGACGGGGGTTGAGCAGTTCTTC. Translated, this gives CASSLTTGVEQFF.